The clone carrying this T cell receptor beta chain came up once. Its antigen is still unknown. Primers: 60 Vbeta forward and 13 Jbeta reverse. TCRdb keeps only in-frame clones here, not all; method: immunoSEQ multiplex PCR. The table has approximately 200,000 clones, 83% seen once. CDR1 and CDR2 from the germline V gene are SGDLS and YYNGEE. V dropped 3 bases and J dropped 5 bases, with 20 bases sitting between them. This CDR3 is built from 16 residues. The data originate from a study of cytomegalovirus exposure and HLA in healthy donors. Study conclusions and caveats: Through in vitro validation, three CMV-associated chains were shown to be specific for CMV antigens. The study labeled 180 or so TCR beta chains cytomegalovirus-associated. In a later analysis, the majority of CMV-associated beta chains seemingly showed HLA restriction.

The sequence was obtained from a girl under 18 in good health and CMV-seronegative. The sequencing sample was made of PBMCs. The genes are TRBV9 and TRBJ2-5; D might be TRBD2 (7 bases). The CDR3 loop reads CASSGVWGGAGETQYF. CDR3 nucleotides: TGTGCCAGCAGCGGGGTTTGGGGGGGGGCCGGGGAGACCCAGTACTTC.